One and the same sample provided the 21 T cell receptor beta chains below, sequenced in a study of identical twins. Each CDR3 protein is one row after TCRdb ran MiXCR on the 5' RACE reads. This repertoire shows roughly 1.6 million distinct CDR3 sequences, less than 40% found once; its top ten account for about 0.25%. The sequenced sample consisted of cord blood. These TCRs come from a newborn girl in good health.

The genes are TRBV9 and TRBJ2-5; D ambiguous. Trimming left V 0 bases short and J 11 bases short, with 14 bases between. Germline V CDR1 and CDR2: SGDLS, YYNGEE. The CDR3 sequence is 13 residues long. DNA for the CDR3: TGTGCCAGCAGCGTAGAGGTAGGGCCGGAGCAGTACTTC. This sequence encodes CASSVEVGPEQYF.

The chain recombines TRBV11-1 with TRBJ2-1; D unclear. Germline CDR1 reads SGHAT; CDR2 reads FQDESV (reference sequence). The CDR3 contains 15 residues. V was cut by 1 base and J by 10 bases, with 17 bases left in between. CDR3 nucleotide sequence: TGTGCCAGCAGCTTAGGTCGACCTACTCTCTACGAGCAGTTCTTC. Its protein product is CASSLGRPTLYEQFF.

About this clonotype itself: An end of the junction does not agree with germline; a read error may underlie this. This chain links TRBV6-5 with TRBJ2-1; no firm D call. CDR3 length: 16 residues. Germline V gives CDR1 MNHEY, CDR2 SVGAGI. CDR3 protein: CARSNPGLVVYNEQFF. The CDR3 DNA reads as TGTGCCCGCAGTAACCCCGGGCTAGTCGTCTACAATGAGCAGTTCTTC.

The chain links TRBV5-6 to TRBJ1-6, with 9 bases that match TRBD1. Unmatched junction bases numbered 9, after V lost 3 bases and J lost 14 bases. This CDR3 has 14 amino acids. CDR1 is SGHDT, CDR2 YYEEEE, per germline. CDR3 loop: CASSSGTGLKALHF. The CDR3 bases are TGTGCCAGCAGCTCCGGGACAGGGTTGAAGGCCCTCCACTTT.

For this clonotype: One end of the junction is discordant with germline, which a read error may explain. J is TRBJ1-5 and V is TRBV20-1; D is undetermined. The CDR3 length is 14 residues. CDR1 is DFQATT and CDR2 is SNEGSKA in the germline V gene (reference sequence). The CDR3 here is CSATDFSSNQLQHF. As DNA, the CDR3 is TGCAGTGCTACGGACTTCTCTAGCAATCAGCTCCAGCATTTT.

CDR3: CASSPSGTSLYNEQFF. The DNA for the CDR3 is TGTGCCAGCAGCCCGTCCGGGACTAGTCTCTACAATGAGCAGTTCTTC. The chain carries TRBV4-2 and TRBJ2-1; TRBD2 aligns across 8 bases. CDR1 is LGHNA, CDR2 YNFKEQ, per germline. The CDR3 runs to 16 residues. V lost 4 bases and J lost 3; bases outside the gene matches: 8.

This clonotype has just one count. This may arise from a read error, as a much more abundant clone is one base away. The rearrangement joins TRBV4-1 to TRBJ2-7, with D unresolved. CDR3 length: 15 residues. Germline CDR1 reads MGHRA; CDR2 reads YSYEKL. The CDR3 DNA sequence: TGCACCAGCAGCCAAGATATTGGCCGTTCCTACGAGCAGTACTTC. This encodes CTSSQDIGRSYEQYF.

The chain combines TRBV10-3 with TRBJ2-2; 7 bases align to TRBD1. The CDR3 covers 13 residues. CDR1 and CDR2 (germline): ENHRY, SYGVKD. The junction had 3 bases not matched to a gene; V was cut back by 4 bases and J by 7 bases. CDR3 residues: CAISGTGGGELFF. The CDR3 DNA sequence: TGTGCCATCAGTGGGACAGGCGGCGGGGAGCTGTTTTTT.

The chain uses TRBV9 and TRBJ2-3; perhaps TRBD2 as D (5 bases). V dropped 4 bases and J dropped 0 bases, with 15 bases sitting between them. Germline V lookup: CDR1 SGDLS, CDR2 YYNGEE. There are 16 residues in the CDR3. The CDR3 DNA reads as TGTGCCAGCAGCCTTCGGACTGATCCTAGCACAGATACGCAGTATTTT. Translating it yields CASSLRTDPSTDTQYF. Full variable domain (missing parts from reference TRBV9 and TRBJ2-3): DSGVTQTPKHLITATGQRVTLRCSPRSGDLSVYWYQQSLDQGLQFLIQYYNGEERAKGNILERFSAQQFPDLHSELNLSSLELGDSALYFCASSLRTDPSTDTQYFGPGTRLTVL.

This clonotype was observed a few times. The chain is built from TRBV3-1 and TRBJ2-7; TRBD1 is a possible D gene (6 bases). This CDR3 region has 14 residues. CDR1 and CDR2 (germline): LGHDT, YNNKEL (reference sequence). Between the trimmed V and J ends, which lost 4 bases and 1 base, there was a span of 11 bases. CDR3: CASSRQGRSYEQYF. Here the CDR3 DNA reads TGTGCCAGCAGCCGCCAGGGGCGGTCCTACGAGCAGTACTTC.

This clonotype was seen more than once but under ten times. The chain employs TRBV10-3 and TRBJ1-5, with D unclear. The V gene lost 4 bases and the J gene lost 6 bases, with 13 bases spanning the gap. CDR1 is ENHRY, CDR2 SYGVKD, per germline. This CDR3 region has 14 residues. The CDR3 DNA follows: TGTGCCATCAGTGGGACCGGCCGTGGTCAGCCCCAGCATTTT. Protein: CAISGTGRGQPQHF.

This chain joins TRBV4-1 and TRBJ1-2; 8 bases line up with TRBD1. The CDR3 totals 17 residues. Trimming cost V 4 bases and J 4 bases; bases outside gene matches: 14. Germline V gene lookup returns CDR1 MGHRA and CDR2 YSYEKL. CDR3 bases: TGCGCCAGCAGCCCTCAAGCGACAGGGGACCCCCCCTATGGCTACACCTTC. Its protein is CASSPQATGDPPYGYTF.

The J gene is TRBJ2-1, the V gene TRBV5-1; perhaps TRBD2 as D (5 bases). CDR1 and CDR2 from the germline V gene are SGHRS and YFSETQ. This CDR3 is 12 amino acids long. The V and J ends lost 3 bases and 12 bases respectively, with 13 bases between them. CDR3 sequence (DNA): TGCGCCAGCAGCTCCATCGAGGGAAGGCAGTTCTTC. Translation gives CASSSIEGRQFF.

This clonotype was seen a handful of times. CDR3 DNA sequence: TGTGCCAGTAGTATGGGGTATAATTCACCCCTCCACTTT. Translation gives CASSMGYNSPLHF. V is TRBV19 and J is TRBJ1-6, with unresolved D. Germline V gives CDR1 LNHDA, CDR2 SQIVND (reference sequence). The CDR3 length is 13 residues. V was trimmed by 3 bases and J by 4 bases, leaving 4 bases between them.

The chain couples TRBV7-9 to TRBJ1-1, with TRBD1 identical over 7 bases. The V and J ends lost 5 bases and 0 bases, in that order; junction bases with no gene match: 6. The germline gives CDR1 SEHNR, CDR2 FQNEAQ (reference sequence). The CDR3 is 15 residues long. CDR3 region: CASSRTGDVNTEAFF. The CDR3, as DNA: TGTGCCAGCAGCCGAACAGGGGATGTGAACACTGAAGCTTTCTTT.

In regard to this clonotype: This may come from a read error, since a much larger clone is one base off. In nucleotides, the CDR3 is TGCGCCAGCAGCCAAGAACCCGCGGGAGAGCAGCACTTC. The encoded protein is CASSQEPAGEQHF. The V gene is TRBV4-1, the J gene TRBJ2-7, with TRBD2 matching over 7 bases. CDR3 length equals 13 residues. Germline V gene lookup returns CDR1 MGHRA and CDR2 YSYEKL.

The chain links TRBV7-2 to TRBJ1-2, with TRBD1 matching over 8 bases. CDR1 is SGHTA, CDR2 FQGNSA, per germline. V was pared by 6 bases and J by 5 bases, with 11 bases of the junction left unmatched. The CDR3 loop spans 15 amino acids. The CDR3 loop is CASRPRTGITYGYTF. CDR3 nucleotide sequence: TGTGCCAGCAGACCCAGGACAGGGATCACTTATGGCTACACCTTC. The full variable domain, with the rest looked up from reference TRBV7-2 and TRBJ1-2, is GAGVSQSPSNKVTEKGKDVELRCDPISGHTALYWYRQSLGQGLEFLIYFQGNSAPDKSGLPSDRFSAERTGGSVSTLTIQRTQQEDSAVYLCASRPRTGITYGYTFGSGTRLTVV.

In regard to this clonotype: One junction end does not reproduce the germline sequence, and a read error may be involved. This chain links TRBV12-3 or TRBV12-4 with TRBJ1-5; D is unclear. This CDR3 comprises 15 residues. The CDR3 protein is CACSLDQFSNQPQHF. In nucleotides, the CDR3 is TGTGCCTGCAGTTTGGACCAGTTTAGCAATCAGCCCCAGCATTTT.

The rearrangement links TRBV18 to TRBJ2-3; 10 bases map to TRBD2. CDR3 length: 16 residues. Germline lookup yields CDR1 KGHSH and CDR2 LQKENI. The J segment lost 8 bases and the V segment lost 6 bases, leaving 14 bases of the junction unmatched. In DNA form, the CDR3 reads TGTGCCAGCTCCGTAGCGGGGGGCGCAAGCCCTGGTACGCAGTATTTT. Amino acids: CASSVAGGASPGTQYF.

The table lists this clonotype with a few counts. The chain links TRBV7-2 to TRBJ1-2; no reliable D call. V lost 5 bases to trimming and J lost 5 bases, with 15 bases between them. This CDR3 contains 14 residues. Per germline, CDR1 SGHTA and CDR2 FQGNSA. DNA of the CDR3: TGTGCCAGCAGCCCCCCCCCCACTCTATATGGCTACACCTTC. It codes for CASSPPPTLYGYTF.

Only a few counts were recorded for this clonotype. V gene TRBV7-9 combines with J gene TRBJ1-2; TRBD1 is a possible D gene (5 bases). The length of the CDR3 is 15 residues. Trimming took 3 bases from V and 5 from J, leaving 16 bases between them. In germline, CDR1 is SEHNR, CDR2 FQNEAQ (reference sequence). DNA for the CDR3: TGTGCCAGCAGCTTCGGGGACCCCGGAGGTTATGGCTACACCTTC. Translated, it gives CASSFGDPGGYGYTF.